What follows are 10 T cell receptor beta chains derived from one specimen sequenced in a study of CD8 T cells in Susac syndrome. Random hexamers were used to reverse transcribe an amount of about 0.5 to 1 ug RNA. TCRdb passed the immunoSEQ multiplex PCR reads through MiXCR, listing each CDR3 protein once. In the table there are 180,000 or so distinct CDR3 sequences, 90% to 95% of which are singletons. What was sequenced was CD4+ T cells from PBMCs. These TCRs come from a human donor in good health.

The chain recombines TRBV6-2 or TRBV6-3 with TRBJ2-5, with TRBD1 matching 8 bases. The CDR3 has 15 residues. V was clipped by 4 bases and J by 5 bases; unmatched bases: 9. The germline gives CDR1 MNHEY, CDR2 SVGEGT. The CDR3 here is CASSSIRGQRETQYF. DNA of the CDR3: TGTGCCAGCAGTTCTATCAGGGGGCAGCGGGAGACCCAGTACTTC.

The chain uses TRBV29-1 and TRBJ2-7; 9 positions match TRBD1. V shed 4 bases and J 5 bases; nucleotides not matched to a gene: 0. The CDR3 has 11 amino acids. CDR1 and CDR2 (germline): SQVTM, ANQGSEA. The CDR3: CSVGDRDEQYF. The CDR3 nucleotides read TGCAGCGTTGGGGACAGGGACGAGCAGTACTTC.

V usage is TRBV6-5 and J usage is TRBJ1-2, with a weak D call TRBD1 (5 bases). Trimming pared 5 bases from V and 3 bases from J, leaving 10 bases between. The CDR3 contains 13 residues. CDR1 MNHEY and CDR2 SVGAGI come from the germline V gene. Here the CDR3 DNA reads TGTGCCAGCAGTGAGGGGTCCTACTATGGCTACACCTTC. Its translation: CASSEGSYYGYTF.

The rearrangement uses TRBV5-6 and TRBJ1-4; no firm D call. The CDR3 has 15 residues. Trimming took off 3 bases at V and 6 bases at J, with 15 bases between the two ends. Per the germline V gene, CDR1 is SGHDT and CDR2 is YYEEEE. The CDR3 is CASSSSGPLDEKLFF. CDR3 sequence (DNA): TGTGCCAGCAGCTCCTCCGGGCCACTCGATGAAAAACTGTTTTTT. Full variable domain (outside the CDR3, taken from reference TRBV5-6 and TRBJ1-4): DAGVTQSPTHLIKTRGQQVTLRCSPKSGHDTVSWYQQALGQGPQFIFQYYEEEERQRGNFPDRFSGHQFPNYSSELNVNALLLGDSALYLCASSSSGPLDEKLFFGSGTQLSVL.

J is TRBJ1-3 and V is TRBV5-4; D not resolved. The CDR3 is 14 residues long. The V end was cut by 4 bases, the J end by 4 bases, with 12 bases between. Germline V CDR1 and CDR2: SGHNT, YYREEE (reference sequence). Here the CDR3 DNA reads TGTGCCAGCAGCCCCGCGCAACAGGGAAACACCATATATTTT. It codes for CASSPAQQGNTIYF.

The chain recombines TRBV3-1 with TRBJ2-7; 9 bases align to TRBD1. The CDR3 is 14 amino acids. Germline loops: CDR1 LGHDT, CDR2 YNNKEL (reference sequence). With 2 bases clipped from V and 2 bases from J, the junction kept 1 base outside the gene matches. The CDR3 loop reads CASSQRTGAYEQYF. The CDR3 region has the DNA TGTGCCAGCAGCCAACGGACAGGGGCCTACGAGCAGTACTTC.

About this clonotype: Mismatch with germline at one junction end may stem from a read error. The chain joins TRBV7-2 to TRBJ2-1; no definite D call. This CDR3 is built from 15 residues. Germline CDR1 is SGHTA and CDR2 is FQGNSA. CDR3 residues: CASSFGPLSHNEQFF. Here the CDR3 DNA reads TGTGCCAGCAGCTTTGGACCCCTCTCCCACAATGAGCAGTTCTTC.

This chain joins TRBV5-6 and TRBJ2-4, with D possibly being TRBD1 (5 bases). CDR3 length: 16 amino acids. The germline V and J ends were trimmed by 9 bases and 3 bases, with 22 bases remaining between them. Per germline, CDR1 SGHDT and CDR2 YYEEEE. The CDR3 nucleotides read TGTGCCACCTCGGGCTCTGGCAGGGCAGGCAAAAACATTCAGTACTTC. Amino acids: CATSGSGRAGKNIQYF.

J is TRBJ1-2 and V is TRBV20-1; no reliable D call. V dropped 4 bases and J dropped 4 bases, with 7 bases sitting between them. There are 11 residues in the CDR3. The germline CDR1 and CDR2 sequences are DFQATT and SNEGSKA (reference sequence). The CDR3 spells CSANEGYGYTF. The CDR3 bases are TGCAGTGCTAACGAGGGCTATGGCTACACCTTC.

This CDR3 reads CASRTSGDTDTQYF. CDR3 nucleotide sequence: TGTGCCAGCAGAACTAGCGGGGACACAGATACGCAGTATTTT. The chain has TRBV4-2 and TRBJ2-3, with TRBD2 matching 10 bases. The CDR3 totals 14 residues. V was pared by 6 bases and J by 2 bases, with 2 bases of the junction left unmatched. Germline loops: CDR1 LGHNA, CDR2 YNFKEQ.